Below, 26 T cell receptor beta chains from the same sample are listed, as sequenced in a study of cytomegalovirus exposure and HLA in healthy donors. Use of 60 Vbeta and 13 Jbeta primers characterized the PCR. The method was immunoSEQ multiplex PCR; TCRdb's version includes in-frame clones alone and lacks a portion of them. Of under 200,000 clones listed, roughly 80% are singletons. Sequencing was performed on PBMCs. The receptors derive from a man aged 40-49 years in good health and CMV-seropositive.

The chain is built from TRBV28 and TRBJ1-5; TRBD1 is a possible D gene (5 bases). The CDR3 has 12 residues. The ends were cut back, 8 bases at V and 7 bases at J, with 12 bases in the middle. Germline V CDR1 and CDR2: MDHEN, SYDVKM. CDR3 sequence reads: CASSLGGQPQHF. The CDR3 coding sequence is TGTGCCAGCTCCCTGGGGGGGCAGCCCCAGCATTTT. The full variable domain, in which reference TRBV28 and TRBJ1-5 provide the parts outside the CDR3, is DVKVTQSSRYLVKRTGEKVFLECVQDMDHENMFWYRQDPGLGLRLIYFSYDVKMKEKGDIPEGYSVSREKKERFSLILESASTNQTSMYLCASSLGGQPQHFGDGTRLSIL.

This clone came up once. The chain uses TRBV28 and TRBJ2-5, with no clear D. The better agreement between TRBJ2-7 and the DNA end casts doubt on the J call. Germline V gives CDR1 MDHEN, CDR2 SYDVKM. CDR3 size: 12 residues. CDR3 region: CASSLNGYEQYF. CDR3 bases: TGTGCCAGCAGTTTAAACGGGTACGAGCAGTACTTC.

The chain is built from TRBV10-3 and TRBJ2-1; 11 bases agree with TRBD1. The CDR3 totals 13 residues. Per the germline V gene, CDR1 is ENHRY and CDR2 is SYGVKD. Unmatched junction bases numbered 5, after V lost 6 bases and J lost 10 bases. The CDR3 DNA reads as TGTGCCATCAGCGTGGGACAGGGGGGAGAGCAGTTCTTC. Amino acids: CAISVGQGGEQFF.

The V call is TRBV7-9, the J call TRBJ2-7; 8 bases agree with TRBD1. Germline CDR1 reads SEHNR; CDR2 reads FQNEAQ (reference sequence). The CDR3 sequence is 14 residues long. Trimming removed 1 base from V and 6 bases from J; junction bases left unmatched: 5. The DNA of the CDR3 is TGTGCCAGCAGCTTAGAGACAGGGGTCGGCGAGCAGTACTTC. Protein sequence: CASSLETGVGEQYF.

The CDR3 is CAWSVRVLNEQFF. The CDR3 DNA follows: TGTGCCTGGAGTGTACGGGTTCTCAATGAGCAGTTCTTC. The V call is TRBV30, the J call TRBJ2-1; D is unresolved. V was trimmed by 0 bases and J by 6 bases, leaving 9 bases between them. CDR3 length equals 13 residues. Germline V gene data show CDR1 as GTSNPN and CDR2 as SVGIG (reference sequence).

This chain links TRBV10-3 with TRBJ1-5; the match to TRBD1 covers 9 bases. Trimming at V came to 7 bases and at J to 6 bases, leaving 7 bases not matched to a gene. The V gene's germline CDR1 is ENHRY and CDR2 SYGVKD. The CDR3 extends over 14 amino acids. CDR3 protein: CAITRDREAQPQHF. In DNA form, the CDR3 reads TGTGCCATCACGAGGGACAGGGAGGCTCAGCCCCAGCATTTT.

The chain has TRBV7-2 and TRBJ2-3; TRBD2 agrees at 8 bases. CDR1 and CDR2 from the germline V gene are SGHTA and FQGNSA. CDR3 length: 16 residues. V dropped 4 bases and J dropped 4; count of bases not matched to a gene: 10. CDR3 DNA sequence: TGTGCCAGCAGCTCCCAAAGCGGGGGAGGCGCAGATACGCAGTATTTT. Residues: CASSSQSGGGADTQYF. The variable domain in full, completed from reference TRBV7-2 and TRBJ2-3, reads GAGVSQSPSNKVTEKGKDVELRCDPISGHTALYWYRQSLGQGLEFLIYFQGNSAPDKSGLPSDRFSAERTGGSVSTLTIQRTQQEDSAVYLCASSSQSGGGADTQYFGPGTRLTVL.

This chain connects TRBV27 to TRBJ1-1, with TRBD1 matching 10 bases. Per the germline V gene, CDR1 is MNHEY and CDR2 is SMNVEV (reference sequence). The CDR3 runs 14 residues. Unmatched junction bases numbered 2, after V lost 6 bases and J lost 1 base. CDR3 sequence: CASRTGGRNTEAFF. CDR3 DNA: TGTGCCAGCAGGACAGGGGGCCGGAACACTGAAGCTTTCTTT.

V is TRBV30 and J is TRBJ2-1; D is possibly TRBD2 (5 bases). CDR1 and CDR2 (germline): GTSNPN, SVGIG (reference sequence). The length of the CDR3 is 15 residues. V was shortened by 0 bases and J by 2 bases, with 11 bases between the two germline ends. CDR3 bases: TGTGCCTGGAGTGTCGGGGATCCACCCTACAATGAGCAGTTCTTC. It encodes CAWSVGDPPYNEQFF.

This clone was detected once. This CDR3 reads CASSEETGLSNQPQHF. The CDR3 DNA is TGTGCCAGCAGCGAAGAAACAGGGCTTAGCAATCAGCCCCAGCATTTT. The chain is built from TRBV21-1 and TRBJ1-5; TRBD1, the table's D call, lacks a check against the DNA. TRBV21-1 is shown as a pseudogene. The CDR3 runs 16 residues.

CDR3 sequence: CASSAQGHYEQYF. CDR3 nucleotide sequence: TGCGCCAGCAGCGCGCAGGGCCACTACGAGCAGTACTTC. V gene TRBV5-1 combines with J gene TRBJ2-5, with a weak D call TRBD1 (5 bases). Near its end, the DNA agrees better with TRBJ2-7, so the J call may be wrong. The CDR3 totals 13 residues. Germline assignment: CDR1 SGHRS and CDR2 YFSETQ.

The gene calls are TRBV2 and TRBJ2-2, with D perhaps TRBD1 (6 bases). This CDR3 region has 16 residues. In germline, CDR1 is SNHLY, CDR2 FYNNEI. Trimming stripped 8 bases from V and 2 bases from J, with 18 bases between. The CDR3 coding sequence is TGTGCCAGCGGGTTGGTGATACAGGGTAACACCGGGGAGCTGTTTTTT. Amino acid sequence: CASGLVIQGNTGELFF.

V usage is TRBV7-9 and J usage is TRBJ1-5; D is possibly TRBD1 (5 bases). V was clipped by 3 bases and J by 7 bases, with 16 bases between them. CDR1 is SEHNR, CDR2 FQNEAQ, per germline (reference sequence). This CDR3 has 15 amino acids. The CDR3 is CASSLTKGLLQPQHF. The CDR3 DNA is TGTGCCAGCAGCTTGACGAAGGGGCTTCTGCAGCCCCAGCATTTT.

V and J are TRBV30 and TRBJ1-2; no clear D. Germline V gene lookup returns CDR1 GTSNPN and CDR2 SVGIG (reference sequence). Trimming left V 0 bases short and J 5 bases short, with 13 bases between. The CDR3 spans 14 residues. The CDR3 DNA reads as TGTGCCTGGAGTGTAAACGCCCTATCTTATGGCTACACCTTC. Protein sequence: CAWSVNALSYGYTF.

This clone was counted between two and nine times. The same CDR3 can be traced to other DNA sequences in this sample. This rearrangement joins TRBV27 to TRBJ1-2; a possible D gene is TRBD1 (5 bases). Trimming stripped 0 bases from V and 3 bases from J, with 11 bases between. Germline CDR1 MNHEY, CDR2 SMNVEV (reference sequence). The CDR3 loop spans 15 amino acids. CDR3 amino acids: CASSLSVGGDYGYTF. CDR3 nucleotides: TGTGCCAGCAGTTTATCGGTGGGGGGGGACTATGGCTACACCTTC.

This chain joins TRBV6-5 and TRBJ1-2; no definite D call. Germline V CDR1 and CDR2: MNHEY, SVGAGI. There are 14 residues in the CDR3. V lost 6 bases, J lost 5 bases, and 16 bases lay in between. The DNA of the CDR3 is TGTGCCAGCAGCGGCCCGGGTCCCAAATATGGCTACACCTTC. Residues: CASSGPGPKYGYTF.

In this sample, this clone turned up once. The genes are TRBV30 and TRBJ2-7; 9 positions match TRBD1. This CDR3 is 14 amino acids long. V trimming: 2 bases; J trimming: 6 bases; junction bases outside the gene matches: 8. Germline-derived CDR1 and CDR2 are GTSNPN and SVGIG (reference sequence). The CDR3 sequence: CAWSKGTGRSEQYF. The CDR3 coding sequence is TGTGCCTGGAGTAAGGGGACAGGGAGATCCGAGCAGTACTTC.

CDR3 protein: CASRNIDREPYTEAFF. The CDR3 region has the DNA TGTGCCAGCAGGAACATCGACAGGGAGCCATACACTGAAGCTTTCTTT. The J gene is TRBJ1-1, the V gene TRBV7-2; 7 nucleotides agree with TRBD1. Trimming at V came to 6 bases and at J to 3 bases, leaving 13 bases not matched to a gene. This CDR3 contains 16 residues. Germline loops: CDR1 SGHTA, CDR2 FQGNSA.

This clone appeared a single time. The CDR3 coding sequence is TGTGCCAGCAGCTCGGGACAGGGCCGAACCACCTACGAGCAGTACTTC. It specifies CASSSGQGRTTYEQYF. This sequence joins TRBV5-4 and TRBJ2-7; 9 bases match TRBD1. The CDR3 contains 16 residues. J gave up 2 bases and V 3 bases, and 9 bases lay outside the gene matches. CDR1 SGHNT and CDR2 YYREEE come from the germline V gene (reference sequence).

The gene calls are TRBV9 and TRBJ2-1; D is possibly TRBD1 (6 bases). The germline V gene has CDR1 SGDLS and CDR2 YYNGEE. This CDR3 region has 16 residues. The germline V and J ends were trimmed by 3 bases and 4 bases, with 17 bases remaining between them. The DNA for the CDR3 is TGTGCCAGCAGCGGAAGGAACCGGGACATATACAATGAGCAGTTCTTC. Translating gives CASSGRNRDIYNEQFF.

This chain uses TRBV19 with TRBJ2-3; D perhaps matches TRBD2 (5 bases). Trimming left V 10 bases short and J 5 bases short, with 16 bases between. CDR1 LNHDA and CDR2 SQIVND come from the germline V gene (reference sequence). CDR3 length: 13 amino acids. The DNA for the CDR3 is TGTGCCATTCGTCTACTAGAGGTAGATACGCAGTATTTT. Its translation: CAIRLLEVDTQYF.

The chain joins TRBV2 to TRBJ2-5; the match to TRBD1 covers 8 bases. V dropped 7 bases and J dropped 2; count of bases not matched to a gene: 9. From germline, CDR1 is SNHLY and CDR2 FYNNEI. This CDR3 has 15 amino acids. CDR3 DNA sequence: TGTGCCAGCAACCCCGTCAGGGGGCGACAAGAGACCCAGTACTTC. It yields the protein CASNPVRGRQETQYF. Full variable domain (remainder filled in from reference TRBV2 and TRBJ2-5): EPEVTQTPSHQVTQMGQEVILRCVPISNHLYFYWYRQILGQKVEFLVSFYNNEISEKSEIFDDQFSVERPDGSNFTLKIRSTKLEDSAMYFCASNPVRGRQETQYFGPGTRLLVL.

The chain joins TRBV19 to TRBJ2-3; 8 bases fit TRBD1. This CDR3 is 17 amino acids long. V shed 4 bases and J 3 bases; nucleotides not matched to a gene: 12. The germline gives CDR1 LNHDA, CDR2 SQIVND (reference sequence). In DNA form, the CDR3 reads TGTGCCAGTAGTAGACGACAACAGGGGGTGGGGACAGATACGCAGTATTTT. As protein: CASSRRQQGVGTDTQYF.

V gene TRBV7-9 combines with J gene TRBJ2-7; TRBD1 matches 11 bases. This CDR3 has 18 amino acids. Losses at the gene ends were 5 bases for V and 4 bases for J; bases not matched to a gene: 16. Germline assignment: CDR1 SEHNR and CDR2 FQNEAQ (reference sequence). In DNA form, the CDR3 reads TGTGCCAGCAGCGGTTCCGGGACAGGGGGGCCTCTCCGGTACGAGCAGTACTTC. As protein: CASSGSGTGGPLRYEQYF.

This clone appeared a single time. The chain links TRBV5-1 to TRBJ1-1; 9 bases match TRBD1. Unmatched junction bases numbered 10, after V lost 4 bases and J lost 0 bases. CDR3 length: 17 residues. Germline assignment: CDR1 SGHRS and CDR2 YFSETQ. The CDR3 nucleotides are TGCGCCAGCAGCCTGGGGACAGGGCAAGCCATGAACACTGAAGCTTTCTTT. It encodes CASSLGTGQAMNTEAFF.

The chain links TRBV4-2 to TRBJ2-6; weak D call: TRBD2 (6 bases). V lost 3 bases and J 5 bases, leaving 14 bases between the germline ends. The CDR3 is made up of 16 amino acids. Germline V gives CDR1 LGHNA, CDR2 YNFKEQ. The CDR3 coding sequence is TGTGCCAGCAGCCATCTGTCGGGGGTCCGGGCCAACGTCCTGACTTTC. This sequence encodes CASSHLSGVRANVLTF.